The 22 T cell receptor beta chains in this list originate from one sample, sequenced in a study of PD-L1 blockade in urothelial cancer. Described time point: peripheral blood 6 weeks after treatment start. Only in-frame clones appear in the TCRdb table, and some are missing; sequencing was by immunoSEQ multiplex PCR. The sample lists roughly 120,000 clones; roughly 90% were seen once. Sequenced here: PBMCs, sampled around atezolizumab (anti-PD-L1) treatment. These TCRs come from a man in his 60s with urothelial cancer.

CDR3 DNA: TGTGCCAGCAGCTTAGGCCCCAGGAAAGAAGAGACCCAGTACTTC. Its protein product is CASSLGPRKEETQYF. V and J are TRBV11-3 and TRBJ2-5; D remains ambiguous. The CDR3 consists of 15 residues. Germline CDR1 reads SGHNT; CDR2 reads YENEEA. V lost 1 base and J lost 3, with 12 bases in between. Combining the CDR3 with reference TRBV11-3 and TRBJ2-5 gives the whole variable domain EAGVVQSPRYKIIEKKQPVAFWCNPISGHNTLYWYLQNLGQGPELLIRYENEEAVDDSQLPKDRFSAERLKGVDSTLKIQPAELGDSAVYLCASSLGPRKEETQYFGPGTRLLVL.

This clone is a singleton in its sample. The chain employs TRBV7-2 and TRBJ2-1, with a possible D match to TRBD1 (7 bases). CDR3 length: 16 amino acids. V was shortened by 2 bases and J by 4 bases, with 15 bases between the two germline ends. Looked up from germline, CDR1 is SGHTA and CDR2 is FQGNSA. The CDR3 DNA sequence: TGTGCCAGCAGCTTAACGTCTCAGGGGGGTTACAATGAGCAGTTCTTC. Translated: CASSLTSQGGYNEQFF. Looking up the rest from reference TRBV7-2 and TRBJ2-1 gives the full variable domain: GAGVSQSPSNKVTEKGKDVELRCDPISGHTALYWYRQSLGQGLEFLIYFQGNSAPDKSGLPSDRFSAERTGGSVSTLTIQRTQQEDSAVYLCASSLTSQGGYNEQFFGPGTRLTVL.

The chain links TRBV5-1 to TRBJ2-5, with D uncertain. The CDR3 length is 14 residues. The germline gives CDR1 SGHRS, CDR2 YFSETQ. V was clipped by 0 bases and J by 1 base, with 7 bases between them. The CDR3 sequence is CASSLGWAQETQYF. DNA for the CDR3: TGCGCCAGCAGCTTGGGCTGGGCCCAAGAGACCCAGTACTTC.

V usage is TRBV19 and J usage is TRBJ1-2; the D gene is possibly TRBD1 (5 bases). The V and J ends lost 4 bases and 4 bases respectively, with 10 bases between them. Germline V lookup: CDR1 LNHDA, CDR2 SQIVND (reference sequence). The CDR3 loop spans 13 amino acids. DNA of the CDR3: TGTGCCAGTAGTACAGGGTTTAGCTATGGCTACACCTTC. Amino acids: CASSTGFSYGYTF.

The genes are TRBV10-2 and TRBJ2-2, with 11 positions matching TRBD1. V was pared by 6 bases and J by 7 bases, with 10 bases of the junction left unmatched. The CDR3 runs to 16 residues. CDR1 and CDR2 from the germline V gene are WSHSY and SAAADI. The CDR3 DNA sequence: TGCGCCAGCAGCCCATTGGACAGGGGGCTAAACGGGGAGCTGTTTTTT. Protein sequence: CASSPLDRGLNGELFF.

This chain connects TRBV5-1 to TRBJ1-3; tentative D call: TRBD1 (6 bases). Trimming shortened V by 0 bases and J by 4 bases, and 11 bases separated the two germline ends. CDR1 and CDR2 from the germline V gene are SGHRS and YFSETQ. This CDR3 has 15 residues. CDR3 amino acids: CASSLETGFGNTIYF. The CDR3 DNA sequence: TGCGCCAGCAGCTTGGAAACAGGGTTCGGAAACACCATATATTTT.

The J gene is TRBJ2-2, the V gene TRBV19; 14 bases are a match to TRBD2. The germline V gene has CDR1 LNHDA and CDR2 SQIVND (reference sequence). There are 17 residues in the CDR3. The V segment lost 5 bases and the J segment 7 bases; nucleotides outside the gene matches: 9. The CDR3 loop reads CASSDPGLAGEDGELFF. The DNA of the CDR3 is TGTGCCAGTAGTGACCCGGGACTAGCGGGAGAAGACGGGGAGCTGTTTTTT.

The rearrangement uses TRBV18 and TRBJ1-2, with TRBD1 as a possible D gene (6 bases). Germline-derived CDR1 and CDR2 are KGHSH and LQKENI. The CDR3 loop spans 17 amino acids. Trimming stripped 0 bases from V and 0 bases from J, with 14 bases between. CDR3 region: CASSPPDAPGANYGYTF. CDR3 DNA sequence: TGTGCCAGCTCACCACCAGACGCGCCAGGGGCTAACTATGGCTACACCTTC.

This clone was detected only a few times. The V call is TRBV6-4, the J call TRBJ2-7, with D perhaps TRBD1 (6 bases). This CDR3 has 19 residues. Germline-derived CDR1 and CDR2 are MRHNA and SNTAGT. V was pared by 2 bases and J by 0 bases, with 23 bases between. The CDR3 here is CASSDDIGQLGWGSYEQYF. The DNA of the CDR3 is TGTGCCAGCAGTGACGATATAGGACAGTTGGGCTGGGGCTCCTACGAGCAGTACTTC.

The table lists this clone with a few counts. This chain joins TRBV7-2 and TRBJ1-2; D perhaps matches TRBD1 (5 bases). The ends were cut back, 5 bases at V and 8 bases at J, with 15 bases in the middle. Germline V gene data show CDR1 as SGHTA and CDR2 as FQGNSA. This CDR3 is 13 amino acids long. CDR3 in DNA: TGTGCCAGCAGCGAGCAGGGTTTTGGGGGCTACACCTTC. Translated, it gives CASSEQGFGGYTF.

The chain links TRBV5-1 to TRBJ2-7, with TRBD2 as a possible D gene (7 bases). The CDR3 has 15 residues. V was pared by 7 bases and J by 0 bases, with 17 bases between. Germline V gives CDR1 SGHRS, CDR2 YFSETQ. In DNA form, the CDR3 reads TGCGCCAGCCACCGCAGCGGGGACAACTCCTACGAGCAGTACTTC. Its protein is CASHRSGDNSYEQYF.

The chain recombines TRBV5-1 with TRBJ2-2, with D perhaps TRBD2 (6 bases). This CDR3 region has 17 residues. With 0 bases removed from V and 4 bases from J, the gap between germline ends came to 16 bases. Germline assignment: CDR1 SGHRS and CDR2 YFSETQ. CDR3: CASSLGVRDGSTGELFF. The CDR3 DNA reads as TGCGCCAGCAGCTTGGGAGTTCGGGACGGGAGCACCGGGGAGCTGTTTTTT. The whole variable domain, filled in from reference TRBV5-1 and TRBJ2-2, reads KAGVTQTPRYLIKTRGQQVTLSCSPISGHRSVSWYQQTPGQGLQFLFEYFSETQRNKGNFPGRFSGRQFSNSRSEMNVSTLELGDSALYLCASSLGVRDGSTGELFFGEGSRLTVL.

The chain links TRBV19 to TRBJ1-5, with 9 bases matching TRBD1. The CDR3 contains 14 residues. Per germline, CDR1 LNHDA and CDR2 SQIVND (reference sequence). V dropped 5 bases and J dropped 3; count of bases not matched to a gene: 2. CDR3 in amino acids: CASSPQGANQPQHF. CDR3 coding DNA: TGTGCCAGTAGTCCACAGGGGGCCAATCAGCCCCAGCATTTT.

The chain has TRBV21-1 and TRBJ1-2; the table's D gene call, TRBD1, was not cross checked with the DNA. TRBV21-1 is annotated as a pseudogene. There are 12 residues in the CDR3. CDR3 in amino acids: CARASRRYGYTF. DNA for the CDR3: TGTGCCAGGGCATCCAGGCGCTATGGCTACACCTTC.

The count of this clone is one. The chain couples TRBV18 to TRBJ2-4, with 8 bases lining up with TRBD1. The germline V gene encodes CDR1 KGHSH and CDR2 LQKENI. Trimming took 3 bases from V and 7 from J; bases not matched to a gene: 5. The CDR3 runs 14 residues. CDR3 sequence (DNA): TGTGCCAGCTCACCTAACAGGGGGTTGAACATTCAGTACTTC. Its protein is CASSPNRGLNIQYF.

V is TRBV5-4 and J is TRBJ2-5; no clear D gene. V lost 0 bases, J lost 4 bases, and 4 bases lay in between. Looked up from germline, CDR1 is SGHNT and CDR2 is YYREEE (reference sequence). The CDR3 consists of 12 residues. The CDR3 DNA reads as TGTGCCAGCAGCTTGGCGGGAGAGACCCAGTACTTC. Protein: CASSLAGETQYF.

The chain couples TRBV5-1 to TRBJ1-4; D might be TRBD1 (6 bases). The V gene lost 4 bases and the J gene lost 5 bases, with 15 bases spanning the gap. There are 15 residues in the CDR3. Germline V CDR1 and CDR2: SGHRS, YFSETQ. For the CDR3, the DNA is TGCGCCAGCAGCGTCGATGGACAGAGGAATGAAAAACTGTTTTTT. Its protein product is CASSVDGQRNEKLFF.

The chain uses TRBV19 and TRBJ2-3; 12 positions match TRBD1. There are 16 residues in the CDR3. V lost 6 bases and J lost 5; bases outside the gene matches: 9. Germline V gives CDR1 LNHDA, CDR2 SQIVND (reference sequence). CDR3: CASSYLGTGGVDTQYF. CDR3 bases: TGTGCCAGTAGCTACCTCGGGACAGGGGGCGTAGATACGCAGTATTTT.

The chain couples TRBV4-1 to TRBJ1-5; 9 nucleotides align to TRBD1. Germline V CDR1 and CDR2: MGHRA, YSYEKL. V lost 4 bases to trimming and J lost 8 bases; unmatched junction nucleotides: 9. The CDR3 spans 15 residues. The CDR3 nucleotides read TGCGCCAGCAGCCCCCGGGACAGGGCAGGAGAGCCCCAGCATTTT. Translation: CASSPRDRAGEPQHF.

The V and J genes are TRBV14 and TRBJ1-2; D not resolved. Germline CDR1 is SGHDN and CDR2 is FVKESK. V lost 1 base and J lost 4, with 13 bases in between. CDR3 length: 15 amino acids. CDR3: CASSQGAGTLYGYTF. The CDR3 DNA follows: TGTGCCAGCAGCCAAGGGGCAGGAACTCTCTATGGCTACACCTTC.

This clone was found a few times. The CDR3 reads CSVERLSTEAFF. The CDR3 DNA reads TGCAGCGTTGAACGTCTAAGCACTGAAGCTTTCTTT. The chain joins TRBV29-1 to TRBJ1-1; D gene ambiguous. This CDR3 region has 12 residues. Germline V gene lookup returns CDR1 SQVTM and CDR2 ANQGSEA. The V end lost 2 bases, the J end lost 4 bases, and 8 bases lay between the germline ends.

The chain carries TRBV21-1 and TRBJ2-1; no check of the table's D call, TRBD2, against the DNA was made. TRBV21-1 is designated a pseudogene. CDR3 length: 15 amino acids. This CDR3 reads CASSKVSRVRNEQFF. CDR3 sequence (DNA): TGTGCCAGCAGCAAAGTTAGTAGAGTTAGAAATGAGCAGTTCTTC.